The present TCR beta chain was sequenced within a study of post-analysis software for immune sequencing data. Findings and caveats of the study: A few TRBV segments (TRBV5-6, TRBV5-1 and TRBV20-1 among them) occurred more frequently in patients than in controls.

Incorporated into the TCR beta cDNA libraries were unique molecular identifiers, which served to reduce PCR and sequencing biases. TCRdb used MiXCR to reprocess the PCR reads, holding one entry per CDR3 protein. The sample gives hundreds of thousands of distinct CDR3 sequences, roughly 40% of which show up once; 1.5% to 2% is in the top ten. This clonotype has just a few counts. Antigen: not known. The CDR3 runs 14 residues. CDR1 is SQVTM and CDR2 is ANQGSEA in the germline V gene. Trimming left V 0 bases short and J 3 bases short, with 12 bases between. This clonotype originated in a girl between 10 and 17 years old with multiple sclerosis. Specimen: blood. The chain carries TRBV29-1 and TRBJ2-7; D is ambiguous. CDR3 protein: CSVEDGYTGYEQYF. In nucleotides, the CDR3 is TGCAGCGTTGAAGATGGGTACACCGGCTACGAGCAGTACTTC.